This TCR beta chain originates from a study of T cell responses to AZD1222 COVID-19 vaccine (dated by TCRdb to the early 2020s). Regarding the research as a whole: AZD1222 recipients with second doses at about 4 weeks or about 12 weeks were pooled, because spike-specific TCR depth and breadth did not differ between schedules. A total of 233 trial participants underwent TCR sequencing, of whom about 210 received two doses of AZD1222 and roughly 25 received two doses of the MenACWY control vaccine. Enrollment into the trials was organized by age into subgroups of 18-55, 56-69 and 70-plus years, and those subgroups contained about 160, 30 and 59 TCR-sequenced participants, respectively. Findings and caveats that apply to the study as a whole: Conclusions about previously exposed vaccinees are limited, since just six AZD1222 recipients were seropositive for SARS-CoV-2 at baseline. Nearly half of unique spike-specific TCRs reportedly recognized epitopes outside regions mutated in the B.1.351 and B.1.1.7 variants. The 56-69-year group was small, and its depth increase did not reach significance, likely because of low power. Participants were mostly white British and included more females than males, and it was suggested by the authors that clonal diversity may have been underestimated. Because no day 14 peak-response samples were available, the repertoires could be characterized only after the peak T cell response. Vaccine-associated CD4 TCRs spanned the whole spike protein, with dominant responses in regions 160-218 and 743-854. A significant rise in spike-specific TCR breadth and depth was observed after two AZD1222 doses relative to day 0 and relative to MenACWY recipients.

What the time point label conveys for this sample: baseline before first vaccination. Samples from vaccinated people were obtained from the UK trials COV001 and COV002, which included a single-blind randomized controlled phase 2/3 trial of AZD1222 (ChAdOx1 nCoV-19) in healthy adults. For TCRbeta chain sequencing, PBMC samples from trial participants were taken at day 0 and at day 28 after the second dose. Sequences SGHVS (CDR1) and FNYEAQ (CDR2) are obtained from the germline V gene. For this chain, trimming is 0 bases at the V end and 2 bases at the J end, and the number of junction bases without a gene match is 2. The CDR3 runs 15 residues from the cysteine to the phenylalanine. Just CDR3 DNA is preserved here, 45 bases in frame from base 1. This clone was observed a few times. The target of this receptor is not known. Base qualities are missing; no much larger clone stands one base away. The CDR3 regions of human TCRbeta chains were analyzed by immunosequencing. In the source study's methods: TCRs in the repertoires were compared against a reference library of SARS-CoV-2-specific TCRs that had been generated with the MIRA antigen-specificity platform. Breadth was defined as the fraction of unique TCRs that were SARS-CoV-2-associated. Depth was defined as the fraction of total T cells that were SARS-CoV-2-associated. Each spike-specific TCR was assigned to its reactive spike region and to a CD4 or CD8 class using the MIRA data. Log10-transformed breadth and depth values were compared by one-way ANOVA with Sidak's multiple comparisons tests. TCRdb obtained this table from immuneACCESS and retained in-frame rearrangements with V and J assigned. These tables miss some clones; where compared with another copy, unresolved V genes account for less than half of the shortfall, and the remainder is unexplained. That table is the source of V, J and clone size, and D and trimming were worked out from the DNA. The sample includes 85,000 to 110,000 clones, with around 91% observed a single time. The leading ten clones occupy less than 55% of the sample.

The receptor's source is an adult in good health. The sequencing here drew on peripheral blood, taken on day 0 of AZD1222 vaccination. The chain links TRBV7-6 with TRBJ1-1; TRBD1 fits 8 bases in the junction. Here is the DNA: TGTGCCAGCAGCTTAGCGGCAGGGGGCAACACTGAAGCTTTCTTT. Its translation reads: CASSLAAGGNTEAFF.